Sequencing of this T cell receptor (beta chain) was carried out in a study of blood T cell dynamics during melanoma immunotherapy. V shed 0 bases and J shed 4 bases, with 6 bases lying between them. Germline V lookup: CDR1 LGHNA, CDR2 YSLEER. The CDR3 totals 13 residues. Libraries were prepared by immunoSEQ multiplex PCR; TCRdb keeps only in-frame clonotypes and omits some of them. Of roughly 4,000 clones listed, more than 60% are singletons. Time point of the sample: week 3, after first cycle of checkpoint inhibitor. Disease control meant complete response, partial response or stable disease at 12 weeks.

The rearrangement links TRBV4-3 to TRBJ1-2; possibly TRBD1 for D (5 bases). The sample was blood, taken from a patient treated with checkpoint blockade. This sequence originates from a human donor with melanoma. The CDR3 sequence: CASSQDRVYGYTF. Written as DNA, the CDR3 is TGCGCCAGCAGCCAAGACAGGGTCTATGGCTACACCTTC.